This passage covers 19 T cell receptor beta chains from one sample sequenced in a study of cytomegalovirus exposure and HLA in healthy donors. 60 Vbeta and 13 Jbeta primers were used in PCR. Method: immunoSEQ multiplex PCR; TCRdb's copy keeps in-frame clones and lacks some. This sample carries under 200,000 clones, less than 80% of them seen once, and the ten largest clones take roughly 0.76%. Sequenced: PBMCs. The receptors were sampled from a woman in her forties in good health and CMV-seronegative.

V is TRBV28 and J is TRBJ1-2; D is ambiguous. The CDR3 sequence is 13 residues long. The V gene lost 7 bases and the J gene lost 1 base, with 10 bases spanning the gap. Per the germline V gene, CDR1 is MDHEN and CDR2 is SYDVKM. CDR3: CASTPRFNYGYTF. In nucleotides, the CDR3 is TGTGCCAGCACCCCCCGGTTTAACTATGGCTACACCTTC.

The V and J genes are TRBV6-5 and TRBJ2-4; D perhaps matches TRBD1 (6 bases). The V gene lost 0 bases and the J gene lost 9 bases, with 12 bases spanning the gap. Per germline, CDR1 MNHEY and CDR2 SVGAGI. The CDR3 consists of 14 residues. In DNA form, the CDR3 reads TGTGCCAGCAGTTACTCGCTACAGGGTAGCATTCAGTACTTC. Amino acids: CASSYSLQGSIQYF.

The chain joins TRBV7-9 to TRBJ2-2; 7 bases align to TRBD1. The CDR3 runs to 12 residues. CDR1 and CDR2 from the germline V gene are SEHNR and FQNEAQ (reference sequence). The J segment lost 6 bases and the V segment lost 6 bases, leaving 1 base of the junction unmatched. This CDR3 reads CASSQGAGELFF. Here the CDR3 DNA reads TGTGCCAGCAGTCAGGGGGCCGGGGAGCTGTTTTTT.

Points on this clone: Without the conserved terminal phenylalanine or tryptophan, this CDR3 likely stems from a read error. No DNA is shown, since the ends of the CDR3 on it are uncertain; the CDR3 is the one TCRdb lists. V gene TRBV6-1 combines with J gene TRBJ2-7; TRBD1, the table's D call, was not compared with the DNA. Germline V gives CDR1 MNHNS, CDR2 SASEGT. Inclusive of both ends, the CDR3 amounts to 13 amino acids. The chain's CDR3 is CASRGLNRDRVGL.

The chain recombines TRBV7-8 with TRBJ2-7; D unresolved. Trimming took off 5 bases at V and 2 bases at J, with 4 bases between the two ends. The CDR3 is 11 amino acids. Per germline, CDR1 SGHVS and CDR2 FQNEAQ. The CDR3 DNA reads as TGTGCCAGCAGCGGCACCTACGAGCAGTACTTC. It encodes CASSGTYEQYF.

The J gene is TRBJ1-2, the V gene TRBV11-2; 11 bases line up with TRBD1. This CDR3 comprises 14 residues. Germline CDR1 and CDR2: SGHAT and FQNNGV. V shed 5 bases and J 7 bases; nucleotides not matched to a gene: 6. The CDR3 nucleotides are TGTGCCAGCAGCCCCCCGGGACAGGGGGGTGGCTACACCTTC. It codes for CASSPPGQGGGYTF.

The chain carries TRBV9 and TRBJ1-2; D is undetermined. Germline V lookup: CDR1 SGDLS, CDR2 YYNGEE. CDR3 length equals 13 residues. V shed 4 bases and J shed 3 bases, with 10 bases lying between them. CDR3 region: CASSPVEHYGYTF. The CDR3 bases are TGTGCCAGCAGCCCCGTGGAGCACTATGGCTACACCTTC.

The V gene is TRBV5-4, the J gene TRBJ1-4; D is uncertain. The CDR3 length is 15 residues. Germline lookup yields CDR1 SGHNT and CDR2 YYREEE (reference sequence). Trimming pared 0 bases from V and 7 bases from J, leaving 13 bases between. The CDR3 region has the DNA TGTGCCAGCAGCTTGGGCCGGTTAAGAGGTGAAAAACTGTTTTTT. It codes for CASSLGRLRGEKLFF.

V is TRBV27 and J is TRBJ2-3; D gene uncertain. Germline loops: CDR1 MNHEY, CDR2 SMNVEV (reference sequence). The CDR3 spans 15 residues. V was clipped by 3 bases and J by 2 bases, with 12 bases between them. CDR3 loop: CASSFLGRNTDTQYF. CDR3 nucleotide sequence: TGTGCCAGCAGTTTTTTAGGCAGGAACACAGATACGCAGTATTTT.

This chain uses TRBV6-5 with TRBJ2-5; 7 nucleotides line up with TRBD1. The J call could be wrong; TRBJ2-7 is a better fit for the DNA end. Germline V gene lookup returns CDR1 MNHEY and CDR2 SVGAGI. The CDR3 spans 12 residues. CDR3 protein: CASSHTGAEQYF. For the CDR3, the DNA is TGTGCCAGCAGCCATACAGGGGCCGAGCAGTACTTC.

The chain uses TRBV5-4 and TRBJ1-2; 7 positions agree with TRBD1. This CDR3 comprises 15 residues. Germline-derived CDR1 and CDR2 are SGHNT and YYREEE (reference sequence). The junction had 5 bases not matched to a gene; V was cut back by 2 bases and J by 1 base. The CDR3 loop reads CASSFPDRINYGYTF. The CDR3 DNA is TGTGCCAGCAGCTTTCCGGACAGGATTAACTATGGCTACACCTTC.

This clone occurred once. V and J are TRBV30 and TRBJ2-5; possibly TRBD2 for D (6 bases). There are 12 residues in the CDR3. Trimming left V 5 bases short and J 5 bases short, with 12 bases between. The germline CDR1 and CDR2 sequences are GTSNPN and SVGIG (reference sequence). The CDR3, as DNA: TGTGCCTGGGGTGGAGGGTTGGAGACCCAGTACTTC. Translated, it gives CAWGGGLETQYF.

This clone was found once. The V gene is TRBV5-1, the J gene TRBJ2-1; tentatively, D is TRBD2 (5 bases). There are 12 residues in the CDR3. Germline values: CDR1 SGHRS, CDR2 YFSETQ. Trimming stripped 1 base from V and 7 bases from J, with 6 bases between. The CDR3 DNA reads TGCGCCAGCAGCTTGATAGCGAATGAGCAGTTCTTC. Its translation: CASSLIANEQFF. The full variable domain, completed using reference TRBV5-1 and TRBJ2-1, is KAGVTQTPRYLIKTRGQQVTLSCSPISGHRSVSWYQQTPGQGLQFLFEYFSETQRNKGNFPGRFSGRQFSNSRSEMNVSTLELGDSALYLCASSLIANEQFFGPGTRLTVL.

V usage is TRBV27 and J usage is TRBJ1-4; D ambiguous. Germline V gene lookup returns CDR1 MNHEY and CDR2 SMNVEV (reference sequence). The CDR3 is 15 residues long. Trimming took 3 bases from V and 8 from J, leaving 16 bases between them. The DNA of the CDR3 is TGTGCCAGCAGTTTTGAAATGGGCCGATACGAAAAACTGTTTTTT. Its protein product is CASSFEMGRYEKLFF.

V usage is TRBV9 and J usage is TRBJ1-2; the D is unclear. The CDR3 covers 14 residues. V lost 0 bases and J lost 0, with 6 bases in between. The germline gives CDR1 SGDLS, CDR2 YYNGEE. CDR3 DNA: TGTGCCAGCAGCGTAGGTCCGTCTAACTATGGCTACACCTTC. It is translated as CASSVGPSNYGYTF. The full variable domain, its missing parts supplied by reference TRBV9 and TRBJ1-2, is DSGVTQTPKHLITATGQRVTLRCSPRSGDLSVYWYQQSLDQGLQFLIQYYNGEERAKGNILERFSAQQFPDLHSELNLSSLELGDSALYFCASSVGPSNYGYTFGSGTRLTVV.

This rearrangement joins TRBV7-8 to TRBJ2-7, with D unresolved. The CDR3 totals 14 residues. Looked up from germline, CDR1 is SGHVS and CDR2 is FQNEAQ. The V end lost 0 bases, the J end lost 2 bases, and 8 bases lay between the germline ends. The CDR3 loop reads CASSLARQAYEQYF. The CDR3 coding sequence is TGTGCCAGCAGCTTAGCCAGGCAGGCCTACGAGCAGTACTTC.

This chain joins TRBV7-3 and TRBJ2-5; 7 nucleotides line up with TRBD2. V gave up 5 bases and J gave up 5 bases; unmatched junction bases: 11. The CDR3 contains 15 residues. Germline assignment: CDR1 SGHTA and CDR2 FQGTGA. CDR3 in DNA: TGTGCCAGCAGCCCCGGGGGGTGGGAGGGGGAGACCCAGTACTTC. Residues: CASSPGGWEGETQYF. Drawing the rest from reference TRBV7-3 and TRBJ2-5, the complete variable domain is GAGVSQTPSNKVTEKGKYVELRCDPISGHTALYWYRQSLGQGPEFLIYFQGTGAADDSGLPNDRFFAVRPEGSVSTLKIQRTERGDSAVYLCASSPGGWEGETQYFGPGTRLLVL.

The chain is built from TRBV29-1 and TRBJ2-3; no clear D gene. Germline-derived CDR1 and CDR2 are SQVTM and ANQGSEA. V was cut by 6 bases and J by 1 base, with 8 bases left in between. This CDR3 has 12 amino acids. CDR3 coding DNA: TGCAGCGTCCCTAACGGCACAGATACGCAGTATTTT. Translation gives CSVPNGTDTQYF.

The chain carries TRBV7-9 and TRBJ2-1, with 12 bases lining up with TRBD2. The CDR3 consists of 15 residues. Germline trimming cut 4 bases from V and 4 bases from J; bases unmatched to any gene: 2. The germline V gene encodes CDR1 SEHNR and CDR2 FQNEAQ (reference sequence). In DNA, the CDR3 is TGTGCCAGCAGCTCGACTAGCGGGGGTTACAATGAGCAGTTCTTC. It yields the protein CASSSTSGGYNEQFF.